This TCR beta chain came from a study of vaccination effects on CD4 cells after COVID-19. Study-level findings and limits: Clones arising from infection and from vaccination showed marked clonal contraction late after vaccination.

Trimming stripped 4 bases from V and 9 bases from J, with 13 bases between. CDR3 length: 13 residues. From germline, CDR1 is KGHSH and CDR2 LQKENI. ViraFEST expansion of antigen-specific CD4+ T cells with viral peptide pools preceded sequencing. Cells that had been cultured for 10 days were the source of isolated CD4+ T cells. Each participant received a vaccine that was either BNT162b2 or mRNA-1273, given as two doses. Nucleocapsid antibodies stayed negative before and after vaccination, showing no earlier SARS-CoV-2 infection. Some 2 million PBMC per well received about 9.6 IU/ml IL-2 and 8 to 10 ug/ml peptides in culture. The authors exchanged half the medium for IL-2 medium on days 3 and 7. This clone was counted between two and nine times. The antigen remains unidentified. TCRdb's table, derived via immunoSEQ multiplex PCR, lists solely in-frame clones and lacks some. The sample records 25,000 to 35,000 clones, roughly four fifths being singletons.

The TCR originated in a human donor who received a COVID-19 vaccine. Some clones in this sample may be carry-over from other donors' samples. The V gene is TRBV18, the J gene TRBJ2-1, with D possibly TRBD1 on 5 matching bases. The source material was CD4+ T cells from PBMCs cultured with HCoV-NL63 spike peptides, sampled after COVID-19 vaccination. The CDR3 coding sequence is TGTGCCAGCTCACGGGGCTTACAGGCTGAGCAGTTCTTC. Residues: CASSRGLQAEQFF.